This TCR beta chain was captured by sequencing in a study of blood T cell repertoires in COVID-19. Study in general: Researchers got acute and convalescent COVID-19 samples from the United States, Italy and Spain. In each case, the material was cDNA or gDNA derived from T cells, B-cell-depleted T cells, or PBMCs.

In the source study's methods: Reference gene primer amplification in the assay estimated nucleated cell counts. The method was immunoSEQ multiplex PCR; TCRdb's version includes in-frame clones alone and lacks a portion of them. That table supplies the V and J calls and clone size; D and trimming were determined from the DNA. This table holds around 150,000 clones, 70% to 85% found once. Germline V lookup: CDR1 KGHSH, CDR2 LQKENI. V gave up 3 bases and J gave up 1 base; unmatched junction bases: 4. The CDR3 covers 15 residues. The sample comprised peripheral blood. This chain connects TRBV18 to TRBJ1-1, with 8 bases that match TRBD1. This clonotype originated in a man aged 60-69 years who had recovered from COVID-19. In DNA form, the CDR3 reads TGTGCCAGCTCACCCGGCGGGACAGGGAACACTGAAGCTTTCTTT. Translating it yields CASSPGGTGNTEAFF.